The T cell receptor beta chain under discussion was sequenced for a study of blood T cell repertoires in COVID-19. The germline V and J ends were trimmed by 4 bases and 5 bases, with 9 bases remaining between them. CDR1 is LGHDT, CDR2 YNNKEL, per germline (reference sequence). This CDR3 has 13 amino acids. Some clones are missing from TCRdb's copy, which holds only in-frame ones; the method was immunoSEQ multiplex PCR. Among about 80,000 clones listed, approximately 82% were seen once. This receptor was identified in a human donor in a cohort sampled during active COVID-19. The sequencing input was peripheral blood. V gene TRBV3-1 (or the pseudogene TRBV3-2) combines with J gene TRBJ2-4, with D uncertain. In DNA, the CDR3 is TGTGCCAGCAGCCTAAAGGCGGAAAACATTCAGTACTTC. This translates into CASSLKAENIQYF.